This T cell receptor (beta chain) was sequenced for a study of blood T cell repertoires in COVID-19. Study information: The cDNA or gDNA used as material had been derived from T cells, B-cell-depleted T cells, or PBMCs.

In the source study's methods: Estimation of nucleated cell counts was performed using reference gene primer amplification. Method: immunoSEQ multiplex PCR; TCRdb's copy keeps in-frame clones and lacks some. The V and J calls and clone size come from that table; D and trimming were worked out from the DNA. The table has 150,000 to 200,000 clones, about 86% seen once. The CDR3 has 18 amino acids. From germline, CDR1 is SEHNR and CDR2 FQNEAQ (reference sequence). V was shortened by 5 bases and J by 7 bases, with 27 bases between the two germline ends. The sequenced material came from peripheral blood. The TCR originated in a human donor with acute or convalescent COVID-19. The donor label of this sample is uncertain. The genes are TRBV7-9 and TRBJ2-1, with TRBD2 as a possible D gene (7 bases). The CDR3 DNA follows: TGTGCCAGCAGCCCACCTTTTGGACGGGGGGCCGTTGGAAATGAGCAGTTCTTC. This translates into CASSPPFGRGAVGNEQFF.